The next 14 T cell receptor beta chains were all read from a single sample in a study of Ad26.COV2.S vaccination and SARS-CoV-2 variants. Generated by immunoSEQ multiplex PCR, the TCRdb table keeps only in-frame clones and is missing some. Of 400,000 to 450,000 clones in the sample, about 90% were seen once. Stated treatment: approximately 18 received Ad26.COV2.S at low or high dose, single or two shots; several received placebo; per-sample allocation not given. Day 63 after the first vaccine or placebo injection was the time point for sampling. The sample consisted of peripheral blood, taken in a trial of Ad26.COV2.S vaccine versus placebo. The receptors were sampled from a person between 18 and 60 years old who received the Ad26.COV2.S COVID-19 vaccine or a placebo.

This chain connects TRBV2 to TRBJ1-1; 7 bases line up with TRBD1. CDR3 length: 14 residues. Germline V gene sequence: CDR1 SNHLY, CDR2 FYNNEI. The junction had 4 bases not matched to a gene; V was cut back by 6 bases and J by 0 bases. CDR3 loop: CASRGTAMNTEAFF. The CDR3, as DNA: TGTGCCAGCAGGGGGACAGCCATGAACACTGAAGCTTTCTTT.

The chain is built from TRBV6-4 and TRBJ2-1; a weak D match, TRBD2 (5 bases). V lost 7 bases and J 5 bases, leaving 27 bases between the germline ends. Germline CDR1 is MRHNA and CDR2 is SNTAGT. The length of the CDR3 is 18 residues. The CDR3 DNA sequence: TGTGCCAGCAACGAGTCTACGACCGGGAATTCAATTAACAATGAGCAGTTCTTC. It encodes CASNESTTGNSINNEQFF.

J is TRBJ2-1 and V is TRBV3-1 (or the pseudogene TRBV3-2), with a tentative D call TRBD1 (6 bases). The CDR3 is 12 residues long. In germline, CDR1 is LGHDT, CDR2 YNNKEL (reference sequence). Trimming removed 8 bases at V and 8 bases at J, with 13 bases between. CDR3 sequence (DNA): TGTGCCAGCGGGGGCCGCGCGGATGAGCAGTTCTTC. As protein: CASGGRADEQFF.

This rearrangement joins TRBV6-2 or TRBV6-3 to TRBJ2-3, with 8 bases identical to TRBD1. The V segment lost 5 bases and the J segment 3 bases; nucleotides outside the gene matches: 13. Looked up from germline, CDR1 is MNHEY and CDR2 is SVGEGT. The length of the CDR3 is 17 residues. The CDR3: CASSPGTGTKWTDTQYF. In DNA form, the CDR3 reads TGTGCCAGCAGTCCAGGGACAGGAACGAAGTGGACAGATACGCAGTATTTT.

The rearrangement uses TRBV7-2 and TRBJ2-6, with a weak D call TRBD1 (5 bases). Trimming cost V 4 bases and J 2 bases, with 12 bases left between them. Germline V gene sequence: CDR1 SGHTA, CDR2 FQGNSA. CDR3 length: 16 amino acids. CDR3 sequence reads: CASSSLLGAGANVLTF. As DNA, the CDR3 is TGTGCCAGCAGCTCGCTATTAGGGGCTGGGGCCAACGTCCTGACTTTC.

This chain uses TRBV3-1 (or the pseudogene TRBV3-2) with TRBJ2-7, with D perhaps TRBD1 or TRBD2 (5 bases each). The CDR3 spans 15 residues. V was pared by 2 bases and J by 2 bases, with 13 bases between. Germline-derived CDR1 and CDR2 are LGHDT and YNNKEL (reference sequence). CDR3 in DNA: TGTGCCAGCAGCCAAAATATCAAGGGACCCTACGAGCAGTACTTC. Amino acid sequence: CASSQNIKGPYEQYF.

This chain connects TRBV21-1 to TRBJ1-3. TRBV21-1 is deemed a pseudogene. This CDR3 has 19 amino acids. Written as DNA, the CDR3 is TGTGCCAGCAGCAACCCCGTCCCGGGACTGGTGATTGCTGGAAACACCATATATTTT. Translated, it gives CASSNPVPGLVIAGNTIYF.

The chain joins TRBV28 to TRBJ1-4; 8 bases are shared with TRBD1. Trimming took 2 bases from V and 8 from J; bases not matched to a gene: 7. The CDR3 is 15 amino acids. Germline loops: CDR1 MDHEN, CDR2 SYDVKM. CDR3 protein: CASSLTGGGQEKLFF. The CDR3 DNA sequence: TGTGCCAGCAGTTTAACAGGGGGGGGGCAAGAAAAACTGTTTTTT.

This chain joins TRBV20-1 and TRBJ2-2, with no clear D. V was cut by 5 bases and J by 8 bases, with 9 bases left in between. The CDR3 is made up of 11 amino acids. The germline V gene encodes CDR1 DFQATT and CDR2 SNEGSKA (reference sequence). The CDR3 loop reads CSAPFVGELFF. The CDR3 DNA follows: TGCAGTGCTCCCTTCGTTGGGGAGCTGTTTTTT.

The chain uses TRBV12-3 or TRBV12-4 and TRBJ2-2; D gene uncertain. The CDR3 covers 11 residues. Trimming removed 8 bases at V and 2 bases at J, with 3 bases between. The CDR3 loop is CASRNTGELFF. The CDR3 DNA is TGTGCCAGCCGAAACACCGGGGAGCTGTTTTTT.

The V call is TRBV10-3, the J call TRBJ2-3; 8 nucleotides line up with TRBD2. From germline, CDR1 is ENHRY and CDR2 SYGVKD. With 3 bases clipped from V and 5 bases from J, the junction kept 4 bases outside the gene matches. The CDR3 covers 14 residues. The DNA for the CDR3 is TGTGCCATCAGTGACTTAGCGGGGCGAGATACGCAGTATTTT. It encodes CAISDLAGRDTQYF.

The J gene is TRBJ2-5, the V gene TRBV10-2; D is unclear. This CDR3 spans 14 amino acids. Germline values: CDR1 WSHSY, CDR2 SAAADI. V dropped 8 bases and J dropped 2 bases, with 15 bases sitting between them. This CDR3 is CASGPGQGQETQYF. The CDR3, as DNA: TGCGCCAGCGGGCCCGGGCAAGGACAAGAGACCCAGTACTTC.

The rearrangement joins TRBV7-9 to TRBJ1-2; D is unresolved. The ends were cut back, 1 base at V and 3 bases at J, with 6 bases in the middle. This CDR3 is built from 13 residues. Germline V gene data show CDR1 as SEHNR and CDR2 as FQNEAQ (reference sequence). CDR3: CASSLVNHYGYTF. The CDR3 coding sequence is TGTGCCAGCAGCTTAGTAAACCACTATGGCTACACCTTC.

This clone was found once. The genes are TRBV7-9 and TRBJ2-2; TRBD2 might be the D (5 bases). The germline V gene has CDR1 SEHNR and CDR2 FQNEAQ (reference sequence). CDR3 length: 14 residues. Trimming took 4 bases from V and 7 from J, leaving 13 bases between them. DNA of the CDR3: TGTGCCAGCAGCTCTTACGCGGGTGTCGGGGAGCTGTTTTTT. This codes for CASSSYAGVGELFF. Filled out from reference TRBV7-9 and TRBJ2-2, the complete variable domain reads DTGVSQNPRHKITKRGQNVTFRCDPISEHNRLYWYRQTLGQGPEFLTYFQNEAQLEKSRLLSDRFSAERPKGSFSTLEIQRTEQGDSAMYLCASSSYAGVGELFFGEGSRLTVL.